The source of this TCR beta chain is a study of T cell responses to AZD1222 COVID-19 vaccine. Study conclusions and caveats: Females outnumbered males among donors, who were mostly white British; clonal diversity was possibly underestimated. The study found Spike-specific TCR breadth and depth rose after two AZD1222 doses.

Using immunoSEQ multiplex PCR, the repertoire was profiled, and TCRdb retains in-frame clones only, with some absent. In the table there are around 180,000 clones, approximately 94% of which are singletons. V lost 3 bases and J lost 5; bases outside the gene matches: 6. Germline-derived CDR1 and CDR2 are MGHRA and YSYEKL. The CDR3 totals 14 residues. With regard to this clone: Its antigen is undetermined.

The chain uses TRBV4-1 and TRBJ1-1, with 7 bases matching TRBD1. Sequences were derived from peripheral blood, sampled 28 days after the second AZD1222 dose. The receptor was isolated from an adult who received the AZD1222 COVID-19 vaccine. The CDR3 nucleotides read TGCGCCAGCAGCCATTCGGCAGGGGGGACTGAAGCTTTCTTT. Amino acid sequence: CASSHSAGGTEAFF.